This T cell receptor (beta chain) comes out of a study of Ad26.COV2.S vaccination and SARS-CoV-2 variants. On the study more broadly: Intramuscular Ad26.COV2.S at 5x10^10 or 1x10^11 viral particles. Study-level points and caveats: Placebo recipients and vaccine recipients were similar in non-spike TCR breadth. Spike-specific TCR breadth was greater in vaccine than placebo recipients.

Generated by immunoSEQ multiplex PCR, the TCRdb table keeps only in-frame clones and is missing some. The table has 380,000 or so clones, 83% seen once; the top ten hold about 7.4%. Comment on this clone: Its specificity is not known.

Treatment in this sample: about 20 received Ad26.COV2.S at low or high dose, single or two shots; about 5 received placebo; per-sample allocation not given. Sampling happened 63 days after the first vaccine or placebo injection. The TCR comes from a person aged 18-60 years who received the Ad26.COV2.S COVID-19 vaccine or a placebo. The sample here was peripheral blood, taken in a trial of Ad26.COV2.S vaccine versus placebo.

The CDR3 DNA reads as TGTGCCAGCAGGACGGGGGGCGCAACTAATGAAAAACTGTTTTTT. Amino acid sequence: CASRTGGATNEKLFF. The chain couples TRBV7-2 to TRBJ1-4, with TRBD1 as a possible D gene (6 bases). Trimming removed 6 bases from V and 0 bases from J, with 11 bases in between. The CDR3 is 15 residues long. Germline V gene sequence: CDR1 SGHTA, CDR2 FQGNSA.